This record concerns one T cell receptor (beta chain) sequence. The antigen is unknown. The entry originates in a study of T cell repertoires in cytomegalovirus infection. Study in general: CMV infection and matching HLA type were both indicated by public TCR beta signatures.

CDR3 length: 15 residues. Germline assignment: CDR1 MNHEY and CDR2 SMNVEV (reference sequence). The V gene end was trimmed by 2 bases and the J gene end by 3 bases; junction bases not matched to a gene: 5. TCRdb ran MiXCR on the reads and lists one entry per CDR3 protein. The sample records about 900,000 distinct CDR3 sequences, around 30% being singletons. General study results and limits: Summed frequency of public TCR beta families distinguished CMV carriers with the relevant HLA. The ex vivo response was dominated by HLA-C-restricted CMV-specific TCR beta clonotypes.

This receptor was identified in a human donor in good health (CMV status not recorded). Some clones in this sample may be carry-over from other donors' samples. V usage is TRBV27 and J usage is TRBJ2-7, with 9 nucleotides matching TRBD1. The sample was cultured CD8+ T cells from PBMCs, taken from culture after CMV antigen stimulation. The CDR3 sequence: CASSLTGTGYYEQYF. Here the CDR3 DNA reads TGTGCCAGCAGTTTAACCGGGACAGGGTACTACGAGCAGTACTTC.